A single sample is the source of the 12 T cell receptor beta chains below, sequenced in a study of human T cells and chemical hapten exposure. From the RACE reads, TCRdb called clonotypes with MiXCR, one entry per CDR3 protein. The table includes a few hundred thousand distinct CDR3 sequences, 8.6% detected once. As for time point: pre-sensitization, week 0. As for treatment: therapeutic diphenylcyclopropenone sensitization with weekly scalp DPC. Sequencing was performed on whole blood, taken in connection with sensitization to the hapten diphenylcyclopropenone (DPC). These receptors were taken from a middle-aged woman with alopecia areata. Some clones in this sample may be carry-over from other donors' samples.

This clonotype has more than one count but fewer than ten. The rearrangement links TRBV5-1 to TRBJ2-1, with D unresolved. The V gene's germline CDR1 is SGHRS and CDR2 YFSETQ. Trimming stripped 7 bases from V and 5 bases from J, with 10 bases between. CDR3 size: 12 residues. CDR3 nucleotide sequence: TGCGCCAGCCATCCAGGCGACAATGAGCAGTTCTTC. Encoded protein: CASHPGDNEQFF.

The chain couples TRBV7-3 to TRBJ2-1; D is unresolved. The V gene's germline CDR1 is SGHTA and CDR2 FQGTGA. CDR3 size: 12 residues. Trimming pared 4 bases from V and 4 bases from J, leaving 5 bases between. The CDR3 nucleotides are TGTGCCAGCAGCTCGGAGTACAATGAGCAGTTCTTC. It encodes CASSSEYNEQFF.

This clonotype was detected many times. V usage is TRBV7-9 and J usage is TRBJ1-1; no reliable D call. CDR3 size: 14 residues. Per the germline V gene, CDR1 is SEHNR and CDR2 is FQNEAQ (reference sequence). V lost 2 bases and J lost 0, with 7 bases in between. The CDR3 is CASSLQGMNTEAFF. The CDR3 DNA reads as TGTGCCAGCAGCTTACAAGGAATGAACACTGAAGCTTTCTTT.

This clonotype was counted a few times. The chain links TRBV7-2 to TRBJ2-1; the D gene is possibly TRBD2 (5 bases). Deletions cut 5 bases from V and 6 bases from J, with 20 bases between. Germline V gene data show CDR1 as SGHTA and CDR2 as FQGNSA. The CDR3 has 16 residues. The CDR3 reads CASSPSFVVAGNEQFF. Here the CDR3 DNA reads TGTGCCAGCAGCCCGTCTTTTGTTGTGGCGGGCAATGAGCAGTTCTTC.

This clonotype occurred a few times. The CDR3 coding sequence is TGCGCCAGCAGCTTGAACGGGGGTATGAACACTGAAGCTTTCTTT. Protein product: CASSLNGGMNTEAFF. The chain carries TRBV5-1 and TRBJ1-1, with D maybe TRBD1 (5 bases). The CDR3 length is 15 residues. The ends were cut back, 1 base at V and 0 bases at J, with 10 bases in the middle. Germline V gene sequence: CDR1 SGHRS, CDR2 YFSETQ.

This clonotype was detected only a few times. This chain connects TRBV20-1 to TRBJ2-3; D is possibly TRBD2 (6 bases). CDR1 is DFQATT, CDR2 SNEGSKA, per germline (reference sequence). Trimming shortened V by 0 bases and J by 0 bases, and 13 bases separated the two germline ends. This CDR3 contains 16 residues. The CDR3 region is CSARDARGSSTDTQYF. Written as DNA, the CDR3 is TGCAGTGCTAGAGATGCCCGGGGGTCTAGCACAGATACGCAGTATTTT.

This clonotype was seen ten or more times. The chain is built from TRBV7-9 and TRBJ2-1; D might be TRBD2 (6 bases). V lost 3 bases and J 4 bases, leaving 13 bases between the germline ends. Germline lookup yields CDR1 SEHNR and CDR2 FQNEAQ (reference sequence). The CDR3 contains 15 residues. Written as DNA, the CDR3 is TGTGCCAGCAGCTTTGGAGGGGACCGTTACAATGAGCAGTTCTTC. This sequence encodes CASSFGGDRYNEQFF.

This clonotype was detected only a few times. CDR3 in amino acids: CASSHPRPTNEKLFF. The CDR3 DNA reads TGTGCCAGCAGTCACCCTCGGCCGACTAATGAAAAACTGTTTTTT. The chain uses TRBV12-3 or TRBV12-4 and TRBJ1-4; D call uncertain. Between the trimmed V and J ends, which lost 5 bases and 2 bases, there was a span of 12 bases. This CDR3 is 15 amino acids long.

This sequence joins TRBV7-9 and TRBJ2-3, with TRBD2 matching over 7 bases. Germline V CDR1 and CDR2: SEHNR, FQNEAQ (reference sequence). The V and J ends lost 2 bases and 2 bases, in that order; junction bases with no gene match: 4. The CDR3 contains 15 residues. The CDR3 reads CASSLPSGFTDTQYF. CDR3 DNA: TGTGCCAGCAGCTTACCTAGCGGATTCACAGATACGCAGTATTTT.

The sample holds a few counts of this clonotype. V gene TRBV28 combines with J gene TRBJ2-3; TRBD2 aligns across 7 bases. V shed 3 bases, J shed 3 bases, and the junction held 12 bases outside the gene matches. The CDR3 is 17 residues long. Germline V gene lookup returns CDR1 MDHEN and CDR2 SYDVKM. CDR3 sequence (DNA): TGTGCCAGCAGTTTCTCTAGCGGAGGGAGGGTTACAGATACGCAGTATTTT. This sequence encodes CASSFSSGGRVTDTQYF.

This chain connects TRBV29-1 to TRBJ2-5; D is unclear. This CDR3 spans 11 amino acids. The germline V gene encodes CDR1 SQVTM and CDR2 ANQGSEA. V lost 8 bases to trimming and J lost 7 bases, with 14 bases between them. The CDR3 here is CSIYLLGTQYF. The CDR3 nucleotides read TGCAGCATATATCTGCTCGGGACCCAGTACTTC.

V usage is TRBV6-5 and J usage is TRBJ1-1, with D perhaps TRBD1 (6 bases). Germline lookup yields CDR1 MNHEY and CDR2 SVGAGI. The CDR3 totals 16 residues. Trimming took 2 bases from V and 0 from J, leaving 13 bases between them. CDR3 in DNA: TGTGCCAGCAGTTACACCGTCGACAGGATGAACACTGAAGCTTTCTTT. Its protein product is CASSYTVDRMNTEAFF.